This T cell receptor (beta chain) appears in the sequencing data of a study of cytomegalovirus exposure and HLA in healthy donors. A few counts support this clone. Clones were read by immunoSEQ multiplex PCR, and TCRdb kept only the in-frame ones, dropping some. Of approximately 150,000 clones listed, 70% to 90% are singletons. Germline assignment: CDR1 GTSNPN and CDR2 SVGIG (reference sequence). The length of the CDR3 is 13 residues. The chain has TRBV30 and TRBJ1-6; no clear D. The sequenced sample consisted of PBMCs. The origin of this receptor is a man in his thirties or forties in good health and CMV-seropositive. The CDR3 protein is CATELRRPMPLHF. Written as DNA, the CDR3 is TGTGCAACCGAGCTACGGAGACCCATGCCCCTCCACTTT.